One sample yielded the 10 T cell receptor beta chains listed below, sequenced in a study of cytomegalovirus exposure and HLA in healthy donors. Amplification used 60 Vbeta primers and 13 Jbeta primers. Sequencing used immunoSEQ multiplex PCR; TCRdb keeps in-frame clones, though not all of them. The sample contains fewer than 30,000 clones, about 60% of which appear only once. The sequenced sample was PBMCs. These receptors were collected from a male donor in good health and CMV-seropositive.

This rearrangement joins TRBV7-3 to TRBJ2-1; 8 bases are a match to TRBD1. Germline CDR1 reads SGHTA; CDR2 reads FQGTGA. There are 14 residues in the CDR3. The V gene end was trimmed by 4 bases and the J gene end by 5 bases; junction bases not matched to a gene: 4. The CDR3 nucleotides are TGTGCCAGCAGCTCCCGGACAGGGAACAATGAGCAGTTCTTC. Encoded protein: CASSSRTGNNEQFF.

The rearrangement uses TRBV12-5 and TRBJ1-1; 8 positions agree with TRBD1. The CDR3 contains 13 residues. V lost 7 bases to trimming and J lost 3 bases; unmatched junction nucleotides: 4. Germline V gives CDR1 LGHNT, CDR2 FRNRAP. The CDR3 region is CASVPQGDTEAFF. The DNA of the CDR3 is TGTGCTAGTGTCCCACAGGGGGACACTGAAGCTTTCTTT.

The V and J genes are TRBV11-2 and TRBJ2-7; D might be TRBD2 (7 bases). Trimming shortened V by 1 base and J by 0 bases, and 16 bases separated the two germline ends. The length of the CDR3 is 17 residues. Germline CDR1 is SGHAT and CDR2 is FQNNGV. The CDR3 sequence is CASSLGRGGPHSYEQYF. The DNA of the CDR3 is TGTGCCAGCAGCTTAGGAAGGGGGGGGCCGCACTCCTACGAGCAGTACTTC.

The rearrangement links TRBV18 to TRBJ2-5, with D perhaps TRBD2 (5 bases). V lost 4 bases to trimming and J lost 2 bases, with 23 bases between them. Germline loops: CDR1 KGHSH, CDR2 LQKENI. The CDR3 contains 18 residues. CDR3 sequence (DNA): TGTGCCAGCTCACAACCGACGGGGTCTAGCCGGAGACAAGAGACCCAGTACTTC. It translates to CASSQPTGSSRRQETQYF.

V and J are TRBV14 and TRBJ1-4; D unresolved. Trimming removed 2 bases from V and 2 bases from J, with 9 bases in between. CDR1 is SGHDN, CDR2 FVKESK, per germline. The CDR3 runs to 15 residues. DNA for the CDR3: TGTGCCAGCAGCCAAAATGTCGGTACTAATGAAAAACTGTTTTTT. Encoded protein: CASSQNVGTNEKLFF.

This clone has a handful of counts. The chain employs TRBV5-1 and TRBJ2-2; 7 bases line up with TRBD1. V shed 0 bases, J shed 1 base, and the junction held 6 bases outside the gene matches. Looked up from germline, CDR1 is SGHRS and CDR2 is YFSETQ. The CDR3 is 17 amino acids. CDR3 bases: TGCGCCAGCAGCTTGGAAGTGACAGGGAGGAACACCGGGGAGCTGTTTTTT. This encodes CASSLEVTGRNTGELFF.

The V gene is TRBV7-9, the J gene TRBJ2-5; D is ambiguous. Germline-derived CDR1 and CDR2 are SEHNR and FQNEAQ (reference sequence). Trimming pared 1 base from V and 1 base from J, leaving 13 bases between. The length of the CDR3 is 16 residues. CDR3 nucleotides: TGTGCCAGCAGCTTAGGCCAGTTCCCTTCCCAAGAGACCCAGTACTTC. As protein: CASSLGQFPSQETQYF.

The rearrangement joins TRBV14 to TRBJ2-3, with D unclear. Per germline, CDR1 SGHDN and CDR2 FVKESK. The CDR3 length is 11 residues. Trimming removed 5 bases from V and 6 bases from J, with 6 bases in between. CDR3 in DNA: TGTGCCAGCAGCTCCGGGGATACGCAGTATTTT. This sequence encodes CASSSGDTQYF.

The genes are TRBV6-1 and TRBJ2-2; 9 nucleotides align to TRBD1. V was pared by 6 bases and J by 0 bases, with 2 bases of the junction left unmatched. This CDR3 region has 15 residues. Per the germline V gene, CDR1 is MNHNS and CDR2 is SASEGT. CDR3: CASRGQGSNTGELFF. Written as DNA, the CDR3 is TGTGCCAGCAGGGGACAGGGCTCGAACACCGGGGAGCTGTTTTTT.

This clone was seen more than once but under ten times. V and J are TRBV28 and TRBJ1-4; 9 bases are shared with TRBD1. Germline V gives CDR1 MDHEN, CDR2 SYDVKM. This CDR3 has 14 residues. The J segment lost 6 bases and the V segment lost 5 bases, leaving 4 bases of the junction unmatched. The CDR3 nucleotides read TGTGCCAGCAGTACACAGGGGGCTTATGAAAAACTGTTTTTT. This sequence encodes CASSTQGAYEKLFF.